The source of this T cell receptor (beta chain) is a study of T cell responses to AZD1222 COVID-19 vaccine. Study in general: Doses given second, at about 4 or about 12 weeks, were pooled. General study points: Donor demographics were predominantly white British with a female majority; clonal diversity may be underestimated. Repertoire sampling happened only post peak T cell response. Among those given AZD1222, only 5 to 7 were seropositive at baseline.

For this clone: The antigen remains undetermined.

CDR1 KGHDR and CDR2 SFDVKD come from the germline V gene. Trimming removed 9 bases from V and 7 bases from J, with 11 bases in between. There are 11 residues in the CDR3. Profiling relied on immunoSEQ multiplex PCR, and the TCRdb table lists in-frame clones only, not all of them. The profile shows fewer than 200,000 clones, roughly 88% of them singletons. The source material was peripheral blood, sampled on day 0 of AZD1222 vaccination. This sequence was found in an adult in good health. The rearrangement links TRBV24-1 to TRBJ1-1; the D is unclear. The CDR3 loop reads CATLFRGEAFF. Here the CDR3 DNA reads TGTGCCACCCTTTTCCGAGGTGAAGCTTTCTTT.